These 19 T cell receptor beta chains share one sample of origin, sequenced in a study of tumor-infiltrating lymphocytes in localized non-small cell lung cancer. Repertoires were generated with immunoSEQ multiplex PCR, while TCRdb's copy carries only in-frame clones and drops some. The repertoire holds 13,000 to 15,000 clones, with about two thirds as singletons. Sequencing was performed on uninvolved lung tissue not adjacent to the tumor. The receptors were sampled from a human donor with non-small cell lung cancer.

By share of the sample, this clone is medium-sized. The gene calls are TRBV7-6 and TRBJ2-7; D call uncertain. Looked up from germline, CDR1 is SGHVS and CDR2 is FNYEAQ. The CDR3 is 13 residues long. V lost 3 bases and J 3 bases, leaving 9 bases between the germline ends. The CDR3 DNA is TGTGCCAGCAGCTTCGGACCCAACTACGAGCAGTACTTC. Its protein product is CASSFGPNYEQYF.

V and J are TRBV6-1 and TRBJ1-5, with a tentative D call TRBD1 (6 bases). Germline V CDR1 and CDR2: MNHNS, SASEGT. CDR3 size: 14 residues. V lost 10 bases to trimming and J lost 3 bases, with 16 bases between them. The CDR3 sequence is CATADSLLNQPQHF. The CDR3 nucleotides read TGTGCCACTGCGGACAGTCTTCTCAATCAGCCCCAGCATTTT.

The chain recombines TRBV30 with TRBJ2-1; D call uncertain. V was cut by 1 base and J by 7 bases, with 8 bases left in between. CDR1 GTSNPN and CDR2 SVGIG come from the germline V gene (reference sequence). This CDR3 spans 12 amino acids. CDR3 DNA sequence: TGTGCCTGGAGTGAACACTATAATGAGCAGTTCTTC. This sequence encodes CAWSEHYNEQFF. The full variable domain, rest sourced from reference TRBV30 and TRBJ2-1, is SQTIHQWPATLVQPVGSPLSLECTVEGTSNPNLYWYRQAAGRGLQLLFYSVGIGQISSEVPQNLSASRPQDRQFILSSKKLLLSDSGFYLCAWSEHYNEQFFGPGTRLTVL.

This clone was picked up a small number of times. The CDR3 DNA reads as TGTGCCAGCAGCTTAGACAGTTCGGTCCTAAAACTGTTTTTT. Amino acids: CASSLDSSVLKLFF. The genes are TRBV7-9 and TRBJ1-4; D remains ambiguous. Trimming took off 1 base at V and 10 bases at J, with 13 bases between the two ends. CDR3 length: 14 amino acids. The germline gives CDR1 SEHNR, CDR2 FQNEAQ (reference sequence).

V and J are TRBV30 and TRBJ2-4; D might be TRBD1 (5 bases). The germline gives CDR1 GTSNPN, CDR2 SVGIG (reference sequence). The CDR3 runs to 15 residues. V lost 2 bases, J lost 2 bases, and 13 bases lay in between. The CDR3 DNA reads as TGTGCCTGGAGTATAAATACAGGAACCAAAAACATTCAGTACTTC. Protein: CAWSINTGTKNIQYF.

V is TRBV7-8 and J is TRBJ2-7; possible D gene TRBD1, 5 bases. Looked up from germline, CDR1 is SGHVS and CDR2 is FQNEAQ. The CDR3 is 14 amino acids. V was shortened by 6 bases and J by 5 bases, with 17 bases between the two germline ends. The CDR3 nucleotides read TGTGCCAGCAGTACCAAGGCTCCAGGGCACGAGCAGTACTTC. Amino acid sequence: CASSTKAPGHEQYF.

On this clone itself: The junction does not match germline at one end; this may be a read error. This sequence joins TRBV30 and TRBJ1-2; TRBD1 agrees at 8 bases. The CDR3 length is 13 residues. Looked up from germline, CDR1 is GTSNPN and CDR2 is SVGIG (reference sequence). The CDR3 loop reads CAWSVQGVYDYTF. In DNA, the CDR3 is TGTGCCTGGAGTGTACAGGGGGTCTATGACTACACCTTC.

The rearrangement links TRBV5-1 to TRBJ1-1; no firm D call. V lost 0 bases and J lost 3, with 6 bases in between. The CDR3 loop spans 13 amino acids. Germline V gene sequence: CDR1 SGHRS, CDR2 YFSETQ. This CDR3 is CASSLAQHTEAFF. DNA for the CDR3: TGCGCCAGCAGCTTGGCTCAGCACACTGAAGCTTTCTTT.

The chain recombines TRBV19 with TRBJ2-5, with 10 bases identical to TRBD1. V lost 5 bases, J lost 5 bases, and 11 bases stayed unmatched. CDR3 length equals 16 residues. CDR1 is LNHDA and CDR2 is SQIVND in the germline V gene (reference sequence). CDR3 in amino acids: CASSLSGTGVSETQYF. CDR3 DNA: TGTGCCAGTAGTCTATCCGGGACAGGGGTTAGCGAGACCCAGTACTTC.

This clone is labeled as medium-sized. The chain employs TRBV5-1 and TRBJ2-7; 9 bases fit TRBD2. Germline loops: CDR1 SGHRS, CDR2 YFSETQ. Losses at the gene ends were 0 bases for V and 6 bases for J; bases not matched to a gene: 7. The CDR3 runs 15 residues. The CDR3 protein is CASSLVSGSQGEQYF. The CDR3 DNA sequence: TGCGCCAGCAGCTTGGTTAGCGGGAGTCAGGGCGAGCAGTACTTC. Full variable domain (rest looked up from reference TRBV5-1 and TRBJ2-7): KAGVTQTPRYLIKTRGQQVTLSCSPISGHRSVSWYQQTPGQGLQFLFEYFSETQRNKGNFPGRFSGRQFSNSRSEMNVSTLELGDSALYLCASSLVSGSQGEQYFGPGTRLTVT.

The chain employs TRBV10-3 and TRBJ2-5; D not resolved. The germline gives CDR1 ENHRY, CDR2 SYGVKD. Trimming cost V 3 bases and J 3 bases, with 8 bases left between them. The CDR3 runs to 13 residues. In DNA, the CDR3 is TGTGCCATCAGTGATTCAGTTGAAGAGACCCAGTACTTC. Amino acids: CAISDSVEETQYF.

The chain uses TRBV19 and TRBJ2-3, with unresolved D. The germline V gene has CDR1 LNHDA and CDR2 SQIVND (reference sequence). The CDR3 runs to 12 residues. Trimming took off 7 bases at V and 1 base at J, with 6 bases between the two ends. The CDR3 DNA follows: TGTGCCAGTACCCAGGGCACAGATACGCAGTATTTT. This encodes CASTQGTDTQYF. Together with reference TRBV19 and TRBJ2-3, the CDR3 gives the full variable domain: DGGITQSPKYLFRKEGQNVTLSCEQNLNHDAMYWYRQDPGQGLRLIYYSQIVNDFQKGDIAEGYSVSREKKESFPLTVTSAQKNPTAFYLCASTQGTDTQYFGPGTRLTVL.

The rearrangement uses TRBV7-3 and TRBJ2-2; D uncertain. The CDR3 is made up of 13 amino acids. In germline, CDR1 is SGHTA, CDR2 FQGTGA. Trimming stripped 5 bases from V and 9 bases from J, with 13 bases between. The CDR3 DNA reads as TGTGCCAGCAGCCCAGGCTCTCATCGGGAGCTGTTTTTT. Amino acids: CASSPGSHRELFF.

This clone was seen once. This chain uses TRBV5-8 with TRBJ1-1; D not resolved. The V and J ends lost 0 bases and 0 bases respectively, with 15 bases between them. The CDR3 runs 17 residues. Germline CDR1 reads SGHTS; CDR2 reads YDEGEE. The CDR3 region has the DNA TGTGCCAGCAGCTTGGCCGCCGCGCGGGTGATGAACACTGAAGCTTTCTTT. This gives the protein CASSLAAARVMNTEAFF.

The chain uses TRBV6-6 and TRBJ1-3; D gene uncertain. CDR3 size: 13 residues. V lost 4 bases, J lost 4 bases, and 8 bases lay in between. Germline CDR1 and CDR2: MNHNY and SVGAGI (reference sequence). CDR3: CASSSGEGNTIYF. CDR3 bases: TGTGCCAGCAGTTCTGGGGAAGGAAACACCATATATTTT.

This clone was seen just once. The gene calls are TRBV29-1 and TRBJ1-2; TRBD1 might be the D (6 bases). This CDR3 contains 14 residues. CDR1 and CDR2 from the germline V gene are SQVTM and ANQGSEA. V was shortened by 7 bases and J by 2 bases, with 17 bases between the two germline ends. As DNA, the CDR3 is TGCAGCGCCGCCGTCGACAGGAGCAACTATGGCTACACCTTC. Protein: CSAAVDRSNYGYTF.

The V call is TRBV11-2, the J call TRBJ2-4; tentatively, D is TRBD1 (5 bases). Trimming removed 3 bases at V and 3 bases at J, with 9 bases between. This CDR3 region has 14 residues. The germline gives CDR1 SGHAT, CDR2 FQNNGV. This chain's CDR3 is CASSFSQGKNIQYF. CDR3 in DNA: TGTGCCAGCAGCTTCAGCCAGGGCAAAAACATTCAGTACTTC.

There are a few counts of this clone. The chain joins TRBV10-3 to TRBJ2-1; 8 bases are a match to TRBD2. CDR1 and CDR2 (germline): ENHRY, SYGVKD. The CDR3 length is 13 residues. J lost 11 bases, V lost 2 bases, and 5 bases had no gene match. The CDR3 sequence: CAISERSSGQQFF. The DNA for the CDR3 is TGTGCCATCAGTGAGAGGTCTAGCGGGCAGCAGTTCTTC.

This clone has only a few counts. V and J are TRBV6-4 and TRBJ1-2; D gene unclear. The V and J ends lost 7 bases and 2 bases respectively, with 20 bases between them. The germline CDR1 and CDR2 sequences are MRHNA and SNTAGT. The length of the CDR3 is 16 residues. The CDR3 loop is CASKLEAGSLNYGYTF. The CDR3 nucleotides read TGTGCCAGCAAACTGGAGGCAGGATCCTTGAACTATGGCTACACCTTC.